A single T cell receptor (beta chain) is shown here with its context. The antigen remains unidentified. These data originate in a study of T cell responses to AZD1222 COVID-19 vaccine. As for the study in general: The analysis combined second doses at about 4 or about 12 weeks. General study points: The study found vaccine-associated CD4 TCRs spanning spike, dominant at 160-218 and 743-854. Only a handful of AZD1222 recipients, six or seven in all, had baseline seropositivity. The study found Spike-specific TCR breadth and depth rose after two AZD1222 doses.

Method: immunoSEQ multiplex PCR; TCRdb's copy keeps in-frame clones and lacks some. Of 86,000 or so clones in the sample, more than 70% were seen once. The length of the CDR3 is 14 residues. Between the trimmed V and J ends, which lost 4 bases and 3 bases, there was a span of 13 bases. Germline CDR1 and CDR2: SGHRS and YFSETQ. The V gene is TRBV5-1, the J gene TRBJ1-1, with a weak D call TRBD1 (5 bases). The TCR originated in an adult in good health. The sample was peripheral blood, taken on day 0 of AZD1222 vaccination. The CDR3: CASSLDLGDTEAFF. For the CDR3, the DNA is TGCGCCAGCAGCCTTGACCTGGGGGACACTGAAGCTTTCTTT.